Shown below are 6 T cell receptor beta chains from a single sample sequenced in a study of blood T cell repertoires in COVID-19. Profiling relied on immunoSEQ multiplex PCR, and the TCRdb table lists in-frame clones only, not all of them. The profile covers under 150,000 clones, with 88% appearing a single time and approximately 10% taken by the ten largest. The sample consisted of peripheral blood. These receptor sequences come from a man between 45 and 60 years old with active or convalescent COVID-19.

The rearrangement joins TRBV28 to TRBJ2-1, with D perhaps TRBD1 (6 bases). Trimming left V 10 bases short and J 0 bases short, with 16 bases between. The CDR3 length is 15 residues. The germline V gene encodes CDR1 MDHEN and CDR2 SYDVKM. CDR3 nucleotide sequence: TGTGCCACTACCCCTCGGGGACACTCCTACAATGAGCAGTTCTTC. Translating it yields CATTPRGHSYNEQFF. Full variable domain (remainder filled in from reference TRBV28 and TRBJ2-1): DVKVTQSSRYLVKRTGEKVFLECVQDMDHENMFWYRQDPGLGLRLIYFSYDVKMKEKGDIPEGYSVSREKKERFSLILESASTNQTSMYLCATTPRGHSYNEQFFGPGTRLTVL.

This clone has just one count. The chain employs TRBV27 and TRBJ1-2; 7 bases agree with TRBD1. Germline V gives CDR1 MNHEY, CDR2 SMNVEV (reference sequence). Trimming took 4 bases from V and 6 from J; bases not matched to a gene: 14. The CDR3 contains 16 residues. In nucleotides, the CDR3 is TGTGCCAGCAGTTCCCGGGGGACAGCTACCCTTAATGGCTACACCTTC. Its translation: CASSSRGTATLNGYTF.

The rearrangement joins TRBV6-6 to TRBJ1-3, with D tentatively TRBD1 (6 bases). The CDR3 spans 14 residues. Germline CDR1 and CDR2: MNHNY and SVGAGI (reference sequence). Trimming took off 10 bases at V and 0 bases at J, with 13 bases between the two ends. The CDR3: CATLRGSSGNTIYF. CDR3 nucleotides: TGTGCCACCCTAAGGGGGAGCTCTGGAAACACCATATATTTT.

The V gene is TRBV30, the J gene TRBJ1-2; no clear D gene. Germline V gene data show CDR1 as GTSNPN and CDR2 as SVGIG (reference sequence). Between the trimmed V and J ends, which lost 4 bases and 4 bases, there was a span of 10 bases. CDR3 length equals 12 residues. CDR3 nucleotide sequence: TGTGCCTGGACTCCCCTCAGCTATGGCTACACCTTC. This encodes CAWTPLSYGYTF.

This chain links TRBV2 with TRBJ2-3; no firm D call. The V gene's germline CDR1 is SNHLY and CDR2 FYNNEI. The CDR3 is made up of 15 amino acids. Trimming left V 6 bases short and J 1 base short, with 14 bases between. This CDR3 reads CASRKTVKGTDTQYF. The CDR3 nucleotides read TGTGCCAGCAGGAAGACTGTCAAAGGCACAGATACGCAGTATTTT. The whole variable domain, filled in from reference TRBV2 and TRBJ2-3, reads EPEVTQTPSHQVTQMGQEVILRCVPISNHLYFYWYRQILGQKVEFLVSFYNNEISEKSEIFDDQFSVERPDGSNFTLKIRSTKLEDSAMYFCASRKTVKGTDTQYFGPGTRLTVL.

Written as DNA, the CDR3 is TGTGCCAGTAACCGGCGGGAGGTTAACACCGGGGAGCTGTTTTTT. Translation: CASNRREVNTGELFF. The rearrangement links TRBV19 to TRBJ2-2; 8 positions match TRBD2. The CDR3 spans 15 residues. Germline-derived CDR1 and CDR2 are LNHDA and SQIVND (reference sequence). V trimming: 7 bases; J trimming: 2 bases; junction bases outside the gene matches: 6.